These 26 T cell receptor beta chains share one sample of origin, sequenced in a study of STAT5B mutations in CD4+ large granular lymphocyte leukemia. Some clones are missing from TCRdb's copy, which holds only in-frame ones; the method was immunoSEQ multiplex PCR. The sample carries some 35,000 clones, 70% to 90% recorded once. What was sequenced was CD4+ T cells from blood buffy coats. These receptors were taken from a human donor in good health.

This clone was recorded once. The genes are TRBV5-1 and TRBJ1-3; D might be TRBD1 (5 bases). Deletions cut 3 bases from V and 3 bases from J, with 13 bases between. CDR1 SGHRS and CDR2 YFSETQ come from the germline V gene. This CDR3 has 15 amino acids. CDR3 sequence: CASSSSTQGGNTIYF. The CDR3 region has the DNA TGCGCCAGCAGCTCTAGTACCCAGGGTGGAAACACCATATATTTT.

The J gene is TRBJ2-2, the V gene TRBV7-6; TRBD1 or TRBD2 may be the D gene (7 bases each). V lost 5 bases and J lost 3, with 16 bases in between. CDR1 is SGHVS, CDR2 FNYEAQ, per germline. This CDR3 region has 16 residues. The CDR3 reads CASSDRQGGDTGELFF. As DNA, the CDR3 is TGTGCCAGCAGCGATCGACAGGGAGGGGACACCGGGGAGCTGTTTTTT.

This chain joins TRBV7-2 and TRBJ2-2; no clear D. Trimming left V 1 base short and J 3 bases short, with 9 bases between. Per germline, CDR1 SGHTA and CDR2 FQGNSA. The CDR3 has 15 residues. This chain's CDR3 is CASSLEALHTGELFF. The CDR3 DNA follows: TGTGCCAGCAGCTTAGAGGCTCTCCACACCGGGGAGCTGTTTTTT.

As regards this clone: Mismatch with germline at one junction end may stem from a read error. The chain employs TRBV7-7 and TRBJ2-1, with TRBD2 identical over 7 bases. Germline CDR1 reads SSHAT; CDR2 reads FNYEAQ (reference sequence). The CDR3 contains 13 residues. The CDR3 bases are TGTGCTAGCAGCGCCACTAGCGCACATGAGCAGTTCTTC. As protein: CASSATSAHEQFF.

The J gene is TRBJ2-5, the V gene TRBV7-2, with D possibly TRBD1 on 6 matching bases. Germline values: CDR1 SGHTA, CDR2 FQGNSA. The CDR3 covers 14 residues. With 5 bases removed from V and 1 base from J, the gap between germline ends came to 11 bases. As DNA, the CDR3 is TGTGCCAGCAGCCTTAGGACAGCCCAAGAGACCCAGTACTTC. It codes for CASSLRTAQETQYF.

J is TRBJ2-1 and V is TRBV19; D unresolved. V lost 6 bases to trimming and J lost 0 bases, with 9 bases between them. CDR3 length equals 14 residues. CDR1 and CDR2 (germline): LNHDA, SQIVND (reference sequence). CDR3 coding DNA: TGTGCCAGTAGCAGCAGGCGCTCCTACAATGAGCAGTTCTTC. Encoded protein: CASSSRRSYNEQFF.

V and J are TRBV11-2 and TRBJ1-2, with D perhaps matching TRBD1 (5 bases). V dropped 5 bases and J dropped 4 bases, with 17 bases sitting between them. The CDR3 has 15 amino acids. Per the germline V gene, CDR1 is SGHAT and CDR2 is FQNNGV. The CDR3 loop is CASSSLIGAGYGYTF. The CDR3 nucleotides read TGTGCCAGCAGCAGCTTAATAGGGGCTGGCTATGGCTACACCTTC.

The chain is built from TRBV20-1 and TRBJ2-3; D unclear. V was clipped by 5 bases and J by 9 bases, with 12 bases between them. The CDR3 loop spans 11 amino acids. Germline assignment: CDR1 DFQATT and CDR2 SNEGSKA (reference sequence). For the CDR3, the DNA is TGCAGTGCTCCCCGGCTGGTAACGCAGTATTTT. Its protein is CSAPRLVTQYF.

V usage is TRBV7-2 and J usage is TRBJ1-1, with D hard to call. CDR1 is SGHTA, CDR2 FQGNSA, per germline. The CDR3 spans 12 residues. The ends were cut back, 2 bases at V and 10 bases at J, with 11 bases in the middle. The CDR3 DNA is TGTGCCAGCAGCTTAAGCCTTGGGAGAGCTTTCTTT. This encodes CASSLSLGRAFF.

The chain links TRBV10-1 to TRBJ2-7; 7 bases agree with TRBD1. The CDR3 is 13 amino acids. From germline, CDR1 is WNHNN and CDR2 SYGVQD (reference sequence). The V gene end was trimmed by 6 bases and the J gene end by 3 bases; junction bases not matched to a gene: 5. This CDR3 reads CASRGDRDYEQYF. Written as DNA, the CDR3 is TGCGCCAGCAGGGGGGACAGAGACTACGAGCAGTACTTC.

The J gene is TRBJ2-7, the V gene TRBV29-1; weak D call: TRBD1 (5 bases). The CDR3 extends over 14 amino acids. Trimming shortened V by 7 bases and J by 3 bases, and 19 bases separated the two germline ends. Germline V gives CDR1 SQVTM, CDR2 ANQGSEA. The CDR3 DNA follows: TGCAGCGCTTCCGACAGAAATAAAAACTACGAGCAGTACTTC. Protein sequence: CSASDRNKNYEQYF.

The rearrangement links TRBV2 to TRBJ1-5; D uncertain. The V gene's germline CDR1 is SNHLY and CDR2 FYNNEI. The CDR3 length is 11 residues. V lost 1 base, J lost 10 bases, and 5 bases lay in between. The CDR3 is CASSEGAPQHF. In nucleotides, the CDR3 is TGTGCCAGCAGTGAAGGGGCTCCCCAGCATTTT.

A single count supports this clone. The rearrangement uses TRBV5-1 and TRBJ2-7; D unclear. The length of the CDR3 is 15 residues. V was cut by 4 bases and J by 2 bases, with 16 bases left in between. Germline values: CDR1 SGHRS, CDR2 YFSETQ. The CDR3, as DNA: TGCGCCAGCAGCCTCGGCTCGGTCAAGCCCTACGAGCAGTACTTC. Protein sequence: CASSLGSVKPYEQYF.

The chain recombines TRBV11-2 with TRBJ1-5, with a weak D call TRBD1 (5 bases). The V gene's germline CDR1 is SGHAT and CDR2 FQNNGV. The CDR3 contains 14 residues. V dropped 5 bases and J dropped 5 bases, with 13 bases sitting between them. CDR3 nucleotides: TGTGCCAGCAGCCCCGCAGGGATTTATCAGCCCCAGCATTTT. Its protein product is CASSPAGIYQPQHF.

The chain joins TRBV19 to TRBJ2-2, with 14 bases lining up with TRBD2. Germline V lookup: CDR1 LNHDA, CDR2 SQIVND (reference sequence). The CDR3 runs to 17 residues. Germline trimming cut 3 bases from V and 5 bases from J; bases unmatched to any gene: 5. CDR3 sequence reads: CASSIRLAGGRTGELFF. The CDR3 DNA is TGTGCCAGTAGTATTCGACTAGCGGGGGGGCGGACCGGGGAGCTGTTTTTT.

The J gene is TRBJ2-3, the V gene TRBV27, with 7 nucleotides matching TRBD1. Germline assignment: CDR1 MNHEY and CDR2 SMNVEV (reference sequence). V shed 5 bases, J shed 0 bases, and the junction held 14 bases outside the gene matches. CDR3 size: 18 residues. The chain's CDR3 is CASSPGQVTARSTDTQYF. The CDR3 DNA sequence: TGTGCCAGCAGTCCCGGACAGGTAACCGCCCGAAGCACAGATACGCAGTATTTT.

The CDR3 sequence is CASSRKLDSWQETQYF. In DNA form, the CDR3 reads TGTGCCAGCAGCCGGAAATTGGACTCATGGCAAGAGACCCAGTACTTC. The rearrangement uses TRBV11-1 and TRBJ2-5; the D gene is possibly TRBD2 (5 bases). CDR1 is SGHAT and CDR2 is FQDESV in the germline V gene (reference sequence). CDR3 length: 16 residues. V was trimmed by 5 bases and J by 2 bases, leaving 18 bases between them. The full variable domain, rest sourced from reference TRBV11-1 and TRBJ2-5, is EAEVAQSPRYKITEKSQAVAFWCDPISGHATLYWYRQILGQGPELLVQFQDESVVDDSQLPKDRFSAERLKGVDSTLKIQPAELGDSAMYLCASSRKLDSWQETQYFGPGTRLLVL.

The chain recombines TRBV2 with TRBJ1-1; D not certain. The CDR3 extends over 13 amino acids. The germline V gene encodes CDR1 SNHLY and CDR2 FYNNEI. Trimming left V 11 bases short and J 2 bases short, with 15 bases between. DNA for the CDR3: TGTGCCCGCATGGGAGGAGGAAACACTGAAGCTTTCTTT. This encodes CARMGGGNTEAFF.

Of note for this clone: At one end the junction does not follow the germline gene, possibly because of a read error. The chain couples TRBV7-7 to TRBJ2-3; the match to TRBD1 covers 10 bases. This CDR3 spans 15 amino acids. Germline V gene lookup returns CDR1 SSHAT and CDR2 FNYEAQ (reference sequence). DNA for the CDR3: TGTGCTAGCAGCCCCGGGACAGGGGGCACAGATACGCAGTATTTT. It translates to CASSPGTGGTDTQYF.

The chain recombines TRBV10-2 with TRBJ1-5; no definite D call. The germline CDR1 and CDR2 sequences are WSHSY and SAAADI. V lost 6 bases and J 0 bases, leaving 12 bases between the germline ends. The CDR3 consists of 15 residues. CDR3: CASRTGLDSNQPQHF. CDR3 nucleotides: TGCGCCAGCAGGACGGGCTTAGATAGCAATCAGCCCCAGCATTTT.

V gene TRBV5-4 combines with J gene TRBJ2-2; 13 bases align to TRBD2. This CDR3 spans 17 amino acids. Germline CDR1 reads SGHNT; CDR2 reads YYREEE (reference sequence). The ends lost 1 base at V and 5 bases at J; junction bases unmatched: 5. As DNA, the CDR3 is TGTGCCAGCAGCTTGTTAAGGACTAGCGGGAGTACCGGGGAGCTGTTTTTT. This codes for CASSLLRTSGSTGELFF.

This chain uses TRBV11-2 with TRBJ1-1, with D maybe TRBD1 (6 bases). This CDR3 is built from 16 residues. Germline CDR1 SGHAT, CDR2 FQNNGV. The germline V and J ends were trimmed by 3 bases and 0 bases, with 14 bases remaining between them. As DNA, the CDR3 is TGTGCCAGCAGCTTTTACAGGGTGGGGGTGAACACTGAAGCTTTCTTT. This codes for CASSFYRVGVNTEAFF.

The gene calls are TRBV5-4 and TRBJ2-7, with 12 bases identical to TRBD2. Germline loops: CDR1 SGHNT, CDR2 YYREEE (reference sequence). Trimming at V came to 1 base and at J to 2 bases, leaving 4 bases not matched to a gene. This CDR3 spans 16 amino acids. CDR3 nucleotides: TGTGCCAGCAGCTTGAGACTAGCGGGGGTTCCCTACGAGCAGTACTTC. This codes for CASSLRLAGVPYEQYF.

The chain carries TRBV6-6 and TRBJ1-2; 8 nucleotides match TRBD1. Germline V CDR1 and CDR2: MNHNY, SVGAGI (reference sequence). This CDR3 has 13 residues. V lost 5 bases and J lost 7; bases outside the gene matches: 6. The CDR3 DNA sequence: TGTGCCAGCAGTATACAGGGGGAGATTGGCTACACCTTC. Translating gives CASSIQGEIGYTF.

This chain connects TRBV5-4 to TRBJ2-1; the D is unclear. V shed 4 bases and J shed 7 bases, with 6 bases lying between them. This CDR3 has 11 residues. Germline V gene data show CDR1 as SGHNT and CDR2 as YYREEE (reference sequence). The CDR3 loop is CASSQENEQFF. CDR3 bases: TGTGCCAGCAGCCAGGAAAATGAGCAGTTCTTC.

The chain carries TRBV19 and TRBJ2-1; maybe TRBD1 (6 bases). The CDR3 totals 13 residues. V was shortened by 5 bases and J by 7 bases, with 12 bases between the two germline ends. Germline CDR1 is LNHDA and CDR2 is SQIVND (reference sequence). The CDR3 protein is CASSPGTPNEQFF. The CDR3 region has the DNA TGTGCCAGTAGTCCCGGGACACCAAATGAGCAGTTCTTC.